This passage covers 30 T cell receptor beta chains from one sample sequenced in a study of cytomegalovirus exposure and HLA in healthy donors. The PCR made use of 60 Vbeta and 13 Jbeta primers. The assay was immunoSEQ multiplex PCR, and TCRdb's table has in-frame clones only and misses some. The sample includes 150,000 to 180,000 clones, about 70% of them seen just once. The sequenced material came from PBMCs. These receptor sequences come from a man aged 18 to 30 in good health and CMV-seronegative.

The chain is built from TRBV5-6 and TRBJ2-1; 10 bases are shared with TRBD1. After removal of 4 bases from V and 4 bases from J, the junction contained 11 bases not matched to a gene. CDR3 length: 17 amino acids. Germline CDR1 is SGHDT and CDR2 is YYEEEE. CDR3 loop: CASSRLPGTGEYNEQFF. The DNA for the CDR3 is TGTGCCAGCAGCCGACTCCCGGGGACAGGGGAGTACAATGAGCAGTTCTTC.

V and J are TRBV18 and TRBJ2-3; 9 bases match TRBD1. The junction had 6 bases not matched to a gene; V was cut back by 3 bases and J by 2 bases. The CDR3 runs to 16 residues. Germline assignment: CDR1 KGHSH and CDR2 LQKENI. Here the CDR3 DNA reads TGTGCCAGCTCACCTGCCGGGACAGGGCTCACAGATACGCAGTATTTT. Its translation: CASSPAGTGLTDTQYF.

The chain employs TRBV2 and TRBJ2-7, with TRBD1 matching 8 bases. From germline, CDR1 is SNHLY and CDR2 FYNNEI. The CDR3 contains 14 residues. V was pared by 6 bases and J by 2 bases, with 6 bases of the junction left unmatched. DNA for the CDR3: TGTGCCAGCAGAAGGACAGGGAGTGCCTACGAGCAGTACTTC. Its translation is CASRRTGSAYEQYF.

For the CDR3, the DNA is TGCAGCGCCGAGACAGGCATCGAAGCTTTCTTT. Protein: CSAETGIEAFF. J is TRBJ1-1 and V is TRBV29-1; the D gene is possibly TRBD1 (6 bases). Germline CDR1 is SQVTM and CDR2 is ANQGSEA. Trimming removed 7 bases at V and 8 bases at J, with 14 bases between. The CDR3 covers 11 residues.

CDR3 loop: CASSPETALTSGNTIYF. Written as DNA, the CDR3 is TGTGCCAGCTCACCGGAGACAGCCCTTACCTCTGGAAACACCATATATTTT. This chain connects TRBV18 to TRBJ1-3; D perhaps matches TRBD1 (5 bases). The CDR3 runs to 17 residues. Between the trimmed V and J ends, which lost 3 bases and 0 bases, there was a span of 15 bases. Germline V lookup: CDR1 KGHSH, CDR2 LQKENI.

This clone has just a few counts. The rearrangement links TRBV5-1 to TRBJ2-4; 13 nucleotides match TRBD2. Trimming removed 4 bases from V and 1 base from J; junction bases left unmatched: 11. The CDR3 sequence is 19 residues long. Germline-derived CDR1 and CDR2 are SGHRS and YFSETQ. The DNA for the CDR3 is TGCGCCAGCAGCGCGTTACTAGCGGGGGGGCCTTCGGCCAAAAACATTCAGTACTTC. It encodes CASSALLAGGPSAKNIQYF. Full variable domain (outside the CDR3, taken from reference TRBV5-1 and TRBJ2-4): KAGVTQTPRYLIKTRGQQVTLSCSPISGHRSVSWYQQTPGQGLQFLFEYFSETQRNKGNFPGRFSGRQFSNSRSEMNVSTLELGDSALYLCASSALLAGGPSAKNIQYFGAGTRLSVL.

The DNA for the CDR3 is TGCGCCAGCAGCCTGCTTATGGCAGGGGGCGCCTATGGCTACACCTTC. Its translation is CASSLLMAGGAYGYTF. J is TRBJ1-2 and V is TRBV5-1, with 8 bases identical to TRBD1. This CDR3 is 16 amino acids long. CDR1 is SGHRS, CDR2 YFSETQ, per germline. V lost 4 bases and J lost 4; bases outside the gene matches: 12.

V gene TRBV27 combines with J gene TRBJ2-1; 9 nucleotides align to TRBD2. The CDR3 totals 17 residues. Looked up from germline, CDR1 is MNHEY and CDR2 is SMNVEV (reference sequence). The V and J ends lost 6 bases and 7 bases, in that order; junction bases with no gene match: 16. The CDR3 DNA reads as TGTGCCAGCAGCCCCCTTCGCGGGACTAGCTATCGGAATGAGCAGTTCTTC. This encodes CASSPLRGTSYRNEQFF.

The chain has TRBV5-1 and TRBJ1-1, with 8 positions matching TRBD1. Per germline, CDR1 SGHRS and CDR2 YFSETQ. The CDR3 spans 13 residues. Trimming took 7 bases from V and 5 from J; bases not matched to a gene: 7. The CDR3: CASATGDGTEAFF. In nucleotides, the CDR3 is TGCGCCAGCGCGACAGGGGATGGGACTGAAGCTTTCTTT.

The chain recombines TRBV7-8 with TRBJ2-7; 11 bases fit TRBD2. J was trimmed by 2 bases and V by 5 bases; bases with no gene match: 5. This CDR3 region has 15 residues. Germline CDR1 and CDR2: SGHVS and FQNEAQ. The CDR3 spells CASSVSSGGPYEQYF. The CDR3 region has the DNA TGTGCCAGCAGCGTTTCTAGCGGGGGGCCCTACGAGCAGTACTTC.

The V and J genes are TRBV7-9 and TRBJ2-7; D gene ambiguous. The germline V gene encodes CDR1 SEHNR and CDR2 FQNEAQ (reference sequence). CDR3 length equals 12 residues. With 3 bases removed from V and 3 bases from J, the gap between germline ends came to 6 bases. CDR3 bases: TGTGCCAGCAGCTTGAGTGGCTACGAGCAGTACTTC. It translates to CASSLSGYEQYF.

The chain has TRBV18 and TRBJ1-2, with D perhaps TRBD1 (5 bases). The germline CDR1 and CDR2 sequences are KGHSH and LQKENI. The CDR3 has 15 residues. With 3 bases removed from V and 1 base from J, the gap between germline ends came to 12 bases. CDR3: CASSPAGPINYGYTF. The CDR3 coding sequence is TGTGCCAGCTCACCGGCGGGGCCGATTAACTATGGCTACACCTTC.

This chain uses TRBV27 with TRBJ1-2, with D possibly matching TRBD1 (5 bases). This CDR3 spans 14 amino acids. Germline lookup yields CDR1 MNHEY and CDR2 SMNVEV (reference sequence). V shed 3 bases and J shed 6 bases, with 14 bases lying between them. CDR3 bases: TGTGCCAGCAGTTTCGTGGGGGGTGGGAATGGCTACACCTTC. This encodes CASSFVGGGNGYTF.

The rearrangement joins TRBV5-1 to TRBJ2-2, with D perhaps TRBD2 (7 bases). The CDR3 is 15 amino acids. Per the germline V gene, CDR1 is SGHRS and CDR2 is YFSETQ. Trimming took off 1 base at V and 4 bases at J, with 11 bases between the two ends. CDR3 residues: CASSLSGGLTGELFF. CDR3 nucleotides: TGCGCCAGCAGCTTGTCCGGGGGGCTCACCGGGGAGCTGTTTTTT.

The V and J genes are TRBV6-5 and TRBJ1-2; D perhaps matches TRBD1 (6 bases). Per the germline V gene, CDR1 is MNHEY and CDR2 is SVGAGI. Trimming shortened V by 4 bases and J by 8 bases, and 11 bases separated the two germline ends. The CDR3 loop spans 12 amino acids. The CDR3 region is CASSLQGSGYTF. In nucleotides, the CDR3 is TGTGCCAGCAGTTTACAGGGTTCCGGCTACACCTTC.

The chain employs TRBV4-2 and TRBJ2-3, with 13 nucleotides matching TRBD2. V was clipped by 1 base and J by 2 bases; unmatched bases: 6. CDR1 and CDR2 (germline): LGHNA, YNFKEQ. The CDR3 totals 18 residues. The CDR3 spells CASSQVTSGGTVTDTQYF. DNA for the CDR3: TGTGCCAGCAGCCAAGTGACTAGCGGGGGGACCGTCACAGATACGCAGTATTTT.

This sequence joins TRBV7-2 and TRBJ1-6, with D unclear. Deletions cut 7 bases from V and 2 bases from J, with 12 bases between. The CDR3 has 15 residues. Germline V gene lookup returns CDR1 SGHTA and CDR2 FQGNSA. CDR3 bases: TGTGCCAGCACCCCGCAGCGGACCTATAATTCACCCCTCCACTTT. Residues: CASTPQRTYNSPLHF. The full variable domain, its missing parts supplied by reference TRBV7-2 and TRBJ1-6, is GAGVSQSPSNKVTEKGKDVELRCDPISGHTALYWYRQSLGQGLEFLIYFQGNSAPDKSGLPSDRFSAERTGGSVSTLTIQRTQQEDSAVYLCASTPQRTYNSPLHFGNGTRLTVT.

The genes are TRBV5-1 and TRBJ2-3; TRBD2 might be the D (5 bases). Germline assignment: CDR1 SGHRS and CDR2 YFSETQ. This CDR3 is built from 15 residues. Trimming pared 0 bases from V and 2 bases from J, leaving 10 bases between. The CDR3, as DNA: TGCGCCAGCAGCTTGGGAGACTATTTCACAGATACGCAGTATTTT. Translation gives CASSLGDYFTDTQYF.

Of note for this clone: The sample holds other DNA sequences that translate to the same CDR3. This chain connects TRBV11-2 to TRBJ2-7; 7 positions agree with TRBD1. The germline V gene has CDR1 SGHAT and CDR2 FQNNGV. Losses at the gene ends were 5 bases for V and 6 bases for J; bases not matched to a gene: 7. This CDR3 has 13 amino acids. CDR3 region: CASSRDRVGEQYV. In nucleotides, the CDR3 is TGTGCCAGCAGCCGAGACAGGGTGGGCGAGCAGTACGTC.

Notes on this clone: Germline and junction disagree at one end, which may indicate a read error. The chain employs TRBV30 and TRBJ2-6; perhaps TRBD2 as D (7 bases). Germline V lookup: CDR1 GTSNPN, CDR2 SVGIG (reference sequence). The CDR3 consists of 14 residues. CDR3 coding DNA: TGTGCCTGGAGAGGGGGGGGAGGGGCCAACGGCCTGACTTTC. It specifies CAWRGGGGANGLTF.

This clone was observed a single time. V and J are TRBV18 and TRBJ2-7, with 11 bases lining up with TRBD1. The V and J ends lost 2 bases and 2 bases, in that order; junction bases with no gene match: 2. The germline V gene encodes CDR1 KGHSH and CDR2 LQKENI. This CDR3 has 15 residues. CDR3 DNA sequence: TGTGCCAGCTCACCAGGGACAGGGGGGCCCTACGAGCAGTACTTC. The encoded protein is CASSPGTGGPYEQYF.

The chain carries TRBV9 and TRBJ2-2, with 9 bases identical to TRBD1. The CDR3 spans 15 residues. Germline V gives CDR1 SGDLS, CDR2 YYNGEE. V lost 4 bases to trimming and J lost 5 bases; unmatched junction nucleotides: 6. This CDR3 reads CASSFAGTGTGELFF. CDR3 DNA: TGTGCCAGCAGCTTCGCCGGGACAGGGACCGGGGAGCTGTTTTTT.

J is TRBJ1-2 and V is TRBV6-6; 7 bases match TRBD1. The CDR3 spans 13 residues. Trimming at V came to 6 bases and at J to 4 bases, leaving 5 bases not matched to a gene. Germline assignment: CDR1 MNHNY and CDR2 SVGAGI (reference sequence). DNA for the CDR3: TGTGCCAGCAGAGACGGGACAGCCTATGGCTACACCTTC. Protein sequence: CASRDGTAYGYTF.

The V call is TRBV9, the J call TRBJ1-3, with TRBD1 matching over 7 bases. Losses at the gene ends were 3 bases for V and 0 bases for J; bases not matched to a gene: 9. Per the germline V gene, CDR1 is SGDLS and CDR2 is YYNGEE. CDR3 length equals 17 residues. CDR3 sequence reads: CASSANTGQPSGNTIYF. The CDR3 DNA follows: TGTGCCAGCAGCGCAAACACGGGACAGCCCTCTGGAAACACCATATATTTT. The full variable domain, in which reference TRBV9 and TRBJ1-3 provide the parts outside the CDR3, is DSGVTQTPKHLITATGQRVTLRCSPRSGDLSVYWYQQSLDQGLQFLIQYYNGEERAKGNILERFSAQQFPDLHSELNLSSLELGDSALYFCASSANTGQPSGNTIYFGEGSWLTVV.

The J gene is TRBJ1-2, the V gene TRBV6-5, with D possibly being TRBD1 (5 bases). Germline V gene sequence: CDR1 MNHEY, CDR2 SVGAGI. The CDR3 totals 14 residues. CDR3 bases: TGTGTGGCGGGACGTCACCCCCTAAACTATGGCTACACCTTC. As protein: CVAGRHPLNYGYTF.

The chain carries TRBV14 and TRBJ1-1; D gene uncertain. Germline V gene lookup returns CDR1 SGHDN and CDR2 FVKESK. The CDR3 sequence is 14 residues long. Deletions cut 2 bases from V and 6 bases from J, with 13 bases between. CDR3 residues: CASSQFGSGAEAFF. In DNA, the CDR3 is TGTGCCAGCAGCCAATTCGGGAGCGGGGCTGAAGCTTTCTTT.

About this clone itself: At one of its ends the junction is not consistent with the germline gene, which may arise from a read error. This sequence joins TRBV25-1 and TRBJ2-2; D might be TRBD2 (5 bases). Germline V gene data show CDR1 as MGHDK and CDR2 as SYGVNS. The CDR3 consists of 13 residues. The CDR3 DNA is TGTGCCAGCAGTGAAACCATGGTCGGGGAGCTGCTTTTT. Protein: CASSETMVGELLF. Together with reference TRBV25-1 and TRBJ2-2, the CDR3 gives the full variable domain: EADIYQTPRYLVIGTGKKITLECSQTMGHDKMYWYQQDPGMELHLIHYSYGVNSTEKGDLSSESTVSRIRTEHFPLTLESARPSHTSQYLCASSETMVGELLFGEGSRLTVL.

The CDR3 reads CASSYGQAEAFF. In DNA, the CDR3 is TGTGCCAGCAGTTACGGGCAGGCTGAAGCTTTCTTT. The chain uses TRBV6-5 and TRBJ1-1; D unresolved. The CDR3 has 12 residues. The V gene's germline CDR1 is MNHEY and CDR2 SVGAGI. Trimming shortened V by 2 bases and J by 6 bases, and 7 bases separated the two germline ends.

The chain carries TRBV7-2 and TRBJ1-5; D remains ambiguous. V gave up 4 bases and J gave up 4 bases, with 8 bases separating them. Germline lookup yields CDR1 SGHTA and CDR2 FQGNSA. The CDR3 extends over 13 amino acids. CDR3 in DNA: TGTGCCAGCAGCTCGAGGGTGAATCAGCCCCAGCATTTT. This gives the protein CASSSRVNQPQHF.

This sequence joins TRBV30 and TRBJ1-2; 7 bases match TRBD1. Germline CDR1 is GTSNPN and CDR2 is SVGIG (reference sequence). The length of the CDR3 is 14 residues. V trimming: 2 bases; J trimming: 7 bases; junction bases outside the gene matches: 10. The CDR3 sequence: CAWSIVQGGGGYTF. CDR3 DNA sequence: TGTGCCTGGAGTATAGTCCAGGGGGGAGGTGGCTACACCTTC.